The TCR beta chain under discussion was sequenced for a study of blood T cell repertoires in COVID-19. On the study more broadly: Acute and convalescent COVID-19 samples came from the United States, Italy and Spain.

The CDR3 length is 18 residues. Trimming cost V 3 bases and J 0 bases, with 15 bases left between them. CDR1 is MDHEN and CDR2 is SYDVKM in the germline V gene. As originally analysed: By means of reference gene primer amplification, nucleated cell counts were estimated. Sequencing was performed with immunoSEQ multiplex PCR; in TCRdb, only in-frame clones are kept and a portion is missing. V and J calls and clone size are those listed in that table; D and trimming were worked out from the DNA. The sample records roughly 150,000 clones, about 80% being singletons. This clonotype was obtained from a human donor in a cohort sampled during active COVID-19. The source material was peripheral blood. The chain employs TRBV28 and TRBJ2-6; D gene ambiguous. The CDR3 loop is CASSLGHIGYSGANVLTF. The CDR3 bases are TGTGCCAGCAGTTTGGGCCACATTGGTTACTCTGGGGCCAACGTCCTGACTTTC.